The 27 T cell receptor beta chains listed next were all sequenced from one sample in a study of T cell changes during pregnancy in multiple sclerosis. TCRdb's table, derived via immunoSEQ multiplex PCR, lists solely in-frame clones and lacks some. The profile shows roughly 61,000 clones, roughly 93% of them singletons. The sample in question was peripheral blood, obtained after pregnancy. The receptors originated from a female donor with multiple sclerosis, enrolled in a pregnancy study.

The chain is built from TRBV28 and TRBJ1-3; D might be TRBD1 (5 bases). The CDR3 is 15 amino acids. V shed 6 bases and J shed 2 bases, with 14 bases lying between them. The germline gives CDR1 MDHEN, CDR2 SYDVKM. The DNA for the CDR3 is TGTGCCAGCAGCCCGGGGGTAATCGCTGGAAACACCATATATTTT. This encodes CASSPGVIAGNTIYF.

CDR3 region: CSVEDGLAVYQETQYF. The CDR3 region has the DNA TGCAGCGTTGAAGATGGACTAGCGGTGTACCAAGAGACCCAGTACTTC. The rearrangement joins TRBV29-1 to TRBJ2-5; TRBD2 aligns across 10 bases. The CDR3 extends over 16 amino acids. Trimming cost V 0 bases and J 0 bases; bases outside gene matches: 4. Germline V gives CDR1 SQVTM, CDR2 ANQGSEA.

This clone was observed once. This chain uses TRBV5-6 with TRBJ1-4; D is unclear. The germline V and J ends were trimmed by 5 bases and 7 bases, with 9 bases remaining between them. Germline values: CDR1 SGHDT, CDR2 YYEEEE. The CDR3 has 12 amino acids. The CDR3 region is CASSRGSEKLFF. The CDR3 DNA sequence: TGTGCCAGCAGTCGAGGGTCTGAAAAACTGTTTTTT.

This chain uses TRBV25-1 with TRBJ2-3; 10 nucleotides line up with TRBD2. Germline lookup yields CDR1 MGHDK and CDR2 SYGVNS. The CDR3 has 15 residues. Trimming cost V 4 bases and J 2 bases; bases outside gene matches: 3. Written as DNA, the CDR3 is TGTGCCAGCAGTGTACTAGCGGGAACCACAGATACGCAGTATTTT. Translated, it gives CASSVLAGTTDTQYF.

DNA of the CDR3: TGCAGCGTTGAAAGGAGGGGACTACGCTTAGCGGCAGATACGCAGTATTTT. Its translation: CSVERRGLRLAADTQYF. V gene TRBV29-1 combines with J gene TRBJ2-3; 7 nucleotides agree with TRBD2. Germline V CDR1 and CDR2: SQVTM, ANQGSEA. This CDR3 contains 17 residues. V shed 2 bases and J 4 bases; nucleotides not matched to a gene: 15.

This clone was picked up a small number of times. The chain employs TRBV20-1 and TRBJ1-1, with a weak D call TRBD1 (6 bases). The V gene lost 3 bases and the J gene lost 11 bases, with 13 bases spanning the gap. Germline lookup yields CDR1 DFQATT and CDR2 SNEGSKA (reference sequence). This CDR3 has 11 residues. The DNA of the CDR3 is TGCAGTGCTAGTGGAGGGGGGGACGCTTTCTTT. Translating it yields CSASGGGDAFF.

Only one count was recorded for this clone. The J gene is TRBJ1-2, the V gene TRBV5-6, with TRBD1 matching over 7 bases. Germline-derived CDR1 and CDR2 are SGHDT and YYEEEE. The CDR3 contains 16 residues. With 4 bases clipped from V and 0 bases from J, the junction kept 9 bases outside the gene matches. For the CDR3, the DNA is TGTGCCAGCAGCGCGTATCGGACAGGAGCTAACTATGGCTACACCTTC. This translates into CASSAYRTGANYGYTF.

The chain recombines TRBV7-9 with TRBJ2-2; weak D call: TRBD1 (6 bases). The length of the CDR3 is 14 residues. The germline V gene encodes CDR1 SEHNR and CDR2 FQNEAQ (reference sequence). Trimming left V 7 bases short and J 1 base short, with 10 bases between. The CDR3 DNA reads as TGTGCCAGCACCGGACAGCTGAACACCGGGGAGCTGTTTTTT. This encodes CASTGQLNTGELFF.

The chain has TRBV21-1 and TRBJ1-2. TRBV21-1 is deemed a pseudogene. The CDR3 has 11 amino acids. The CDR3 here is CASPRPGGYTF. The CDR3 DNA reads as TGTGCCAGTCCTAGACCGGGAGGCTACACCTTC.

The chain has TRBV15 and TRBJ2-3; 9 bases fit TRBD2. This CDR3 has 15 residues. V was clipped by 8 bases and J by 5 bases; unmatched bases: 11. Germline V gives CDR1 LNHNV, CDR2 YYDKDF (reference sequence). The CDR3 loop is CATQGPSGIGDTQYF. Here the CDR3 DNA reads TGTGCCACCCAAGGGCCTAGCGGGATCGGAGATACGCAGTATTTT.

V is TRBV6-1 and J is TRBJ1-4; D perhaps matches TRBD1 (6 bases). Germline CDR1 and CDR2: MNHNS and SASEGT. CDR3 size: 15 residues. V lost 4 bases and J lost 6, with 15 bases in between. This chain's CDR3 is CASSATGLTDEKLFF. The CDR3 DNA reads as TGTGCCAGCAGTGCGACAGGACTTACAGATGAAAAACTGTTTTTT.

This chain connects TRBV30 to TRBJ2-7; 11 bases align to TRBD2. Losses at the gene ends were 3 bases for V and 0 bases for J; bases not matched to a gene: 1. Per the germline V gene, CDR1 is GTSNPN and CDR2 is SVGIG (reference sequence). The CDR3 loop spans 14 amino acids. This chain's CDR3 is CAWRLAGASYEQYF. For the CDR3, the DNA is TGTGCCTGGAGACTAGCGGGAGCCTCCTACGAGCAGTACTTC.

This rearrangement joins TRBV19 to TRBJ2-4, with TRBD2 matching over 12 bases. With 4 bases clipped from V and 7 bases from J, the junction kept 11 bases outside the gene matches. Germline CDR1 reads LNHDA; CDR2 reads SQIVND (reference sequence). This CDR3 has 17 residues. The CDR3 sequence is CASSTGRLAGESNIQYF. The DNA for the CDR3 is TGTGCCAGTAGTACCGGGAGACTAGCGGGAGAGTCGAACATTCAGTACTTC.

The V call is TRBV11-3, the J call TRBJ2-7; tentative D call: TRBD1 (7 bases). The CDR3 has 14 amino acids. Germline lookup yields CDR1 SGHNT and CDR2 YENEEA. V lost 5 bases and J 2 bases, leaving 13 bases between the germline ends. CDR3 protein: CASSPDREAYEQYF. The CDR3 coding sequence is TGTGCCAGCAGCCCCGACAGGGAGGCCTACGAGCAGTACTTC.

V usage is TRBV29-1 and J usage is TRBJ1-2; 9 positions agree with TRBD1. The CDR3 totals 14 residues. V shed 7 bases, J shed 1 base, and the junction held 7 bases outside the gene matches. From germline, CDR1 is SQVTM and CDR2 ANQGSEA. The CDR3 nucleotides read TGCAGCGCCGCCGGACAGGGGCGTAACTATGGCTACACCTTC. This translates into CSAAGQGRNYGYTF.

The rearrangement uses TRBV7-9 and TRBJ2-7; D is unresolved. The CDR3 totals 13 residues. Per germline, CDR1 SEHNR and CDR2 FQNEAQ (reference sequence). The ends were cut back, 3 bases at V and 3 bases at J, with 9 bases in the middle. CDR3 sequence: CASSLVGYYEQYF. The CDR3 nucleotides are TGTGCCAGCAGCTTGGTGGGCTACTACGAGCAGTACTTC.

The chain combines TRBV9 with TRBJ2-7; tentative D call: TRBD2 (6 bases). Trimming pared 0 bases from V and 5 bases from J, leaving 12 bases between. This CDR3 contains 14 residues. Germline V gene data show CDR1 as SGDLS and CDR2 as YYNGEE. As DNA, the CDR3 is TGTGCCAGCAGCGTAGGCGGGGTAAGAAACGAGCAGTACTTC. Amino acid sequence: CASSVGGVRNEQYF.

This chain joins TRBV5-4 and TRBJ2-3; no clear D. V was pared by 1 base and J by 1 base, with 7 bases between. This CDR3 is 14 amino acids long. Germline CDR1 is SGHNT and CDR2 is YYREEE (reference sequence). For the CDR3, the DNA is TGTGCCAGCAGCTTGTCTCGTGGCACAGATACGCAGTATTTT. Residues: CASSLSRGTDTQYF.

Comments on this clone: Sequence at one end of the junction differs from germline and may be a read error. The chain is built from TRBV7-2 and TRBJ1-1; possibly TRBD1 for D (6 bases). The CDR3 is 13 residues long. Germline V gene data show CDR1 as SGHTA and CDR2 as FQGNSA. CDR3 sequence (DNA): TGTGCCAGCAGGTTTACAGGGAACCCTGAAGCTTTCTTT. This codes for CASRFTGNPEAFF.

The chain joins TRBV7-2 to TRBJ2-7; D is possibly TRBD1 (5 bases). V lost 3 bases and J lost 4, with 13 bases in between. There are 14 residues in the CDR3. Germline V CDR1 and CDR2: SGHTA, FQGNSA. CDR3 residues: CASSFADKLYEQYF. For the CDR3, the DNA is TGTGCCAGCAGCTTTGCGGACAAACTATACGAGCAGTACTTC. The variable domain in full, with the rest retrieved from reference TRBV7-2 and TRBJ2-7, is GAGVSQSPSNKVTEKGKDVELRCDPISGHTALYWYRQSLGQGLEFLIYFQGNSAPDKSGLPSDRFSAERTGGSVSTLTIQRTQQEDSAVYLCASSFADKLYEQYFGPGTRLTVT.

The CDR3, as DNA: TGCGCCAGCAGCATTACCCTAGCGGGGGACACCGGGGAGCTGTTTTTT. Protein sequence: CASSITLAGDTGELFF. This chain links TRBV4-1 with TRBJ2-2; 10 positions agree with TRBD2. This CDR3 region has 16 residues. Trimming cost V 5 bases and J 3 bases; bases outside gene matches: 6. Germline V CDR1 and CDR2: MGHRA, YSYEKL.

V and J are TRBV7-2 and TRBJ2-1; 8 nucleotides align to TRBD1. In germline, CDR1 is SGHTA, CDR2 FQGNSA. The CDR3 loop spans 13 amino acids. V lost 6 bases and J lost 6; bases outside the gene matches: 4. The CDR3 DNA follows: TGTGCCAGCAGACCGACAGGGGCCAATGAGCAGTTCTTC. It encodes CASRPTGANEQFF.

Only one count was recorded for this clone. This chain connects TRBV5-8 to TRBJ1-1; D might be TRBD1 (5 bases). The CDR3 contains 13 residues. Germline CDR1 SGHTS, CDR2 YDEGEE. Between the trimmed V and J ends, which lost 0 bases and 11 bases, there was a span of 14 bases. The CDR3 coding sequence is TGTGCCAGCAGCTTGGCCTTGGGGGGTGATGCTTTCTTT. It specifies CASSLALGGDAFF.

The chain links TRBV19 to TRBJ1-1; D gene unclear. The CDR3 consists of 15 residues. The germline gives CDR1 LNHDA, CDR2 SQIVND (reference sequence). Between the trimmed V and J ends, which lost 3 bases and 3 bases, there was a span of 14 bases. This CDR3 reads CASSIGRHYYTEAFF. CDR3 DNA sequence: TGTGCCAGTAGTATTGGTAGGCACTACTACACTGAAGCTTTCTTT.

The chain combines TRBV10-3 with TRBJ1-5; 8 nucleotides line up with TRBD1. The CDR3 loop spans 14 amino acids. CDR1 is ENHRY and CDR2 is SYGVKD in the germline V gene. V lost 3 bases to trimming and J lost 4 bases; unmatched junction nucleotides: 2. CDR3 nucleotide sequence: TGTGCCATCAGTGACGACAGGGGAAATCAGCCCCAGCATTTT. It is translated as CAISDDRGNQPQHF.

The CDR3 DNA follows: TGTGCCAGCAGCTTATCTCACAAAAACCCGGGACTAGCGGGAGGAATAGATACGCAGTATTTT. This gives the protein CASSLSHKNPGLAGGIDTQYF. The V and J genes are TRBV7-8 and TRBJ2-3, with 15 bases matching TRBD2. The length of the CDR3 is 21 residues. CDR1 and CDR2 (germline): SGHVS, FQNEAQ. The J segment lost 5 bases and the V segment lost 2 bases, leaving 17 bases of the junction unmatched.

The rearrangement links TRBV5-5 to TRBJ1-4; D unresolved. Trimming stripped 3 bases from V and 6 bases from J, with 18 bases between. Germline V CDR1 and CDR2: SGHKS, YYEKEE (reference sequence). CDR3 length equals 16 residues. CDR3 amino acids: CASSSPGSWPYEKLFF. The CDR3 DNA reads as TGTGCCAGCAGCTCACCCGGGTCGTGGCCCTATGAAAAACTGTTTTTT.